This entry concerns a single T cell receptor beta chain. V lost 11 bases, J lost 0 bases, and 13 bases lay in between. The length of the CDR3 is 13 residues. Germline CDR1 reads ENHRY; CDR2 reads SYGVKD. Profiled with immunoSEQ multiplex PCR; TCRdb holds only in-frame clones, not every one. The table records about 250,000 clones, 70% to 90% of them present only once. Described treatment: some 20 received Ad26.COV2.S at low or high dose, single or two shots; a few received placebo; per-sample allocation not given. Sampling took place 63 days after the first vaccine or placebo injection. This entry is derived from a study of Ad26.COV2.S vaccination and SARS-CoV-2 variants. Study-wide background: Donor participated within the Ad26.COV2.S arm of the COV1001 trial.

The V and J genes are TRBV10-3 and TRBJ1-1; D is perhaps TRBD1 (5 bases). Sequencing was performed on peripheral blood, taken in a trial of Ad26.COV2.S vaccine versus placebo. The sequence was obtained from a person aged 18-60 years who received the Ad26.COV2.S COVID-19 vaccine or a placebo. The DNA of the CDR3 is TGTGCCGCCCGATCGGACATGAACACTGAAGCTTTCTTT. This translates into CAARSDMNTEAFF.